Presented here are 15 T cell receptor beta chains from one specimen sequenced in a study of Ad26.COV2.S vaccination and SARS-CoV-2 variants. Repertoires were generated with immunoSEQ multiplex PCR, while TCRdb's copy carries only in-frame clones and drops some. Of approximately 460,000 clones listed, 80% to 90% are singletons. Treatment specified: 15 to 20 received Ad26.COV2.S at low or high dose, single or two shots; roughly five received placebo; per-sample allocation not given. The investigators took samples on day 63 after the first vaccine or placebo injection. This material consisted of peripheral blood, taken in a trial of Ad26.COV2.S vaccine versus placebo. The receptors originated from a person aged 18-60 years who received the Ad26.COV2.S COVID-19 vaccine or a placebo.

The chain recombines TRBV18 with TRBJ2-1; tentative D call: TRBD2 (6 bases). The germline CDR1 and CDR2 sequences are KGHSH and LQKENI. The CDR3 has 14 residues. V lost 3 bases, J lost 9 bases, and 15 bases lay in between. CDR3 region: CASSPGGRPGEQFF. DNA of the CDR3: TGTGCCAGCTCACCTGGAGGGCGGCCTGGTGAGCAGTTCTTC.

DNA of the CDR3: TGTGCCAGCTCACCAAGCATAGGGACAGGGAACAATGAGCAGTTCTTC. Residues: CASSPSIGTGNNEQFF. The chain links TRBV18 to TRBJ2-1; 9 bases fit TRBD1. The CDR3 length is 16 residues. CDR1 is KGHSH and CDR2 is LQKENI in the germline V gene. V was clipped by 2 bases and J by 5 bases; unmatched bases: 7. The full variable domain, its missing parts supplied by reference TRBV18 and TRBJ2-1, is NAGVMQNPRHLVRRRGQEARLRCSPMKGHSHVYWYRQLPEEGLKFMVYLQKENIIDESGMPKERFSAEFPKEGPSILRIQQVVRGDSAAYFCASSPSIGTGNNEQFFGPGTRLTVL.

V is TRBV6-5 and J is TRBJ1-1; the D gene is possibly TRBD1 (6 bases). The CDR3 runs 11 residues. Trimming took off 7 bases at V and 12 bases at J, with 15 bases between the two ends. CDR1 and CDR2 from the germline V gene are MNHEY and SVGAGI. CDR3 loop: CASTSGGRTFF. CDR3 DNA: TGTGCCAGCACCAGTGGGGGGCGAACTTTCTTT.

This clone appeared a few times. V gene TRBV2 combines with J gene TRBJ1-5; D perhaps matches TRBD1 (6 bases). V was clipped by 4 bases and J by 4 bases, with 20 bases between them. Germline V gene sequence: CDR1 SNHLY, CDR2 FYNNEI. This CDR3 contains 17 residues. In nucleotides, the CDR3 is TGTGCCAGCAGTGGTTTAGTGATCCGGGGGCGGAATCAGCCCCAGCATTTT. It codes for CASSGLVIRGRNQPQHF. The whole variable domain, remainder taken from reference TRBV2 and TRBJ1-5, is EPEVTQTPSHQVTQMGQEVILRCVPISNHLYFYWYRQILGQKVEFLVSFYNNEISEKSEIFDDQFSVERPDGSNFTLKIRSTKLEDSAMYFCASSGLVIRGRNQPQHFGDGTRLSIL.

This clone was recorded a few times. This chain connects TRBV10-3 to TRBJ1-2, with no clear D. In germline, CDR1 is ENHRY, CDR2 SYGVKD. The germline V and J ends were trimmed by 0 bases and 2 bases, with 10 bases remaining between them. The CDR3 is made up of 15 amino acids. The CDR3 loop reads CAISESDALNYGYTF. CDR3 DNA sequence: TGTGCCATCAGTGAGTCGGATGCACTGAACTATGGCTACACCTTC.

This chain connects TRBV6-5 to TRBJ2-7; 13 nucleotides align to TRBD2. The germline gives CDR1 MNHEY, CDR2 SVGAGI. J lost 3 bases, V lost 2 bases, and 4 bases had no gene match. The CDR3 runs to 16 residues. The CDR3 DNA is TGTGCCAGCAGTTACACGGGACTAGCGGGATACTACGAGCAGTACTTC. Its protein is CASSYTGLAGYYEQYF.

This sequence joins TRBV28 and TRBJ2-7; D is possibly TRBD2 (5 bases). V lost 6 bases to trimming and J lost 0 bases, with 12 bases between them. There are 14 residues in the CDR3. From germline, CDR1 is MDHEN and CDR2 SYDVKM. In DNA, the CDR3 is TGTGCCAGCAGAGGGAGTGGGAGCTCCTACGAGCAGTACTTC. It translates to CASRGSGSSYEQYF.

V gene TRBV11-2 combines with J gene TRBJ1-4; 7 bases match TRBD1. Germline values: CDR1 SGHAT, CDR2 FQNNGV. The CDR3 runs to 14 residues. With V trimmed by 6 bases and J by 5 bases, 6 bases remained unmatched. In DNA form, the CDR3 reads TGTGCCAGCAGACCGGACAGGCTAAATGAAAAACTGTTTTTT. This translates into CASRPDRLNEKLFF. The variable domain in full, completed from reference TRBV11-2 and TRBJ1-4, reads EAGVAQSPRYKIIEKRQSVAFWCNPISGHATLYWYQQILGQGPKLLIQFQNNGVVDDSQLPKDRFSAERLKGVDSTLKIQPAKLEDSAVYLCASRPDRLNEKLFFGSGTQLSVL.

This clone was seen only a few times. The chain employs TRBV5-4 and TRBJ2-7; no clear D. Germline CDR1 and CDR2: SGHNT and YYREEE (reference sequence). V was pared by 5 bases and J by 0 bases, with 6 bases between. This CDR3 has 12 amino acids. The CDR3 is CASSFDSYEQYF. The CDR3 DNA is TGTGCCAGCAGTTTCGACTCCTACGAGCAGTACTTC.

The V and J genes are TRBV4-3 and TRBJ2-6; no firm D call. CDR1 is LGHNA, CDR2 YSLEER, per germline. This CDR3 contains 16 residues. The V end lost 0 bases, the J end lost 0 bases, and 6 bases lay between the germline ends. Here the CDR3 DNA reads TGCGCCAGCAGCCAAGAACGGACCTCTGGGGCCAACGTCCTGACTTTC. Amino acids: CASSQERTSGANVLTF.

Concerning this clone itself: Mismatch with germline at one junction end may stem from a read error. The chain carries TRBV4-2 and TRBJ2-1; a weak D match, TRBD2 (7 bases). The CDR3 runs 15 residues. Per germline, CDR1 LGHNA and CDR2 YNFKEQ. The CDR3 DNA follows: TGTGCCACCAGCCAAGAAGGGGGGGGGCCCACTGAGCAGTTCTTC. Its protein is CATSQEGGGPTEQFF.

This sequence joins TRBV3-1 (or the pseudogene TRBV3-2) and TRBJ1-2; tentative D call: TRBD1 (5 bases). CDR1 LGHDT and CDR2 YNNKEL come from the germline V gene (reference sequence). Trimming pared 11 bases from V and 3 bases from J, leaving 13 bases between. The CDR3 covers 12 residues. CDR3 residues: CALGQGYYGYTF. The CDR3 DNA follows: TGTGCCCTCGGGCAGGGCTACTATGGCTACACCTTC.

This sequence joins TRBV7-8 and TRBJ2-3; no clear D. The CDR3 has 17 amino acids. V gave up 0 bases and J gave up 0 bases, with 13 bases separating them. CDR1 and CDR2 (germline): SGHVS, FQNEAQ. The CDR3 region is CASSLARWKPSTDTQYF. Here the CDR3 DNA reads TGTGCCAGCAGCTTAGCGCGGTGGAAGCCTAGCACAGATACGCAGTATTTT.

CDR3 in DNA: TGTGCCAGCAGCAAGGACAGAGCCTCCTACGAGCAGTACTTC. Translation gives CASSKDRASYEQYF. This chain uses TRBV7-2 with TRBJ2-7; D might be TRBD1 (6 bases). This CDR3 is 14 amino acids long. Germline CDR1 reads SGHTA; CDR2 reads FQGNSA. Trimming stripped 5 bases from V and 0 bases from J, with 11 bases between. The full variable domain, rest sourced from reference TRBV7-2 and TRBJ2-7, is GAGVSQSPSNKVTEKGKDVELRCDPISGHTALYWYRQSLGQGLEFLIYFQGNSAPDKSGLPSDRFSAERTGGSVSTLTIQRTQQEDSAVYLCASSKDRASYEQYFGPGTRLTVT.

V is TRBV2 and J is TRBJ2-7; 8 bases fit TRBD2. This CDR3 is 14 amino acids long. CDR1 is SNHLY, CDR2 FYNNEI, per germline. V dropped 8 bases and J dropped 7; count of bases not matched to a gene: 13. Here the CDR3 DNA reads TGTGCCAGCCGTTCGTGGACTAGCCCCAGTGAGCAGTACTTC. Its translation is CASRSWTSPSEQYF.